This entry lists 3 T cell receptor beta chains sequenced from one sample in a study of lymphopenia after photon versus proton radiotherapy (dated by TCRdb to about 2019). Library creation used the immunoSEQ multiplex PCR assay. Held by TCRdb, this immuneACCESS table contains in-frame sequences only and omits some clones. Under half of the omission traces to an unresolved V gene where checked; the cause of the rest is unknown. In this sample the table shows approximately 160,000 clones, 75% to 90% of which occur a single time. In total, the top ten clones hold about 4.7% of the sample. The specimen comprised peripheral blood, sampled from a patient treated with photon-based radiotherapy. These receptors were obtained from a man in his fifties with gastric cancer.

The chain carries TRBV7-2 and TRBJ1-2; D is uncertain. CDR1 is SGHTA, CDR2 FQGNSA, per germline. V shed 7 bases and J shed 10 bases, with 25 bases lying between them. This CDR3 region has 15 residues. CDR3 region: CASTPNGISLEVYTF. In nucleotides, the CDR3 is TGTGCCAGCACCCCTAATGGGATCTCATTAGAGGTCTACACCTTC.

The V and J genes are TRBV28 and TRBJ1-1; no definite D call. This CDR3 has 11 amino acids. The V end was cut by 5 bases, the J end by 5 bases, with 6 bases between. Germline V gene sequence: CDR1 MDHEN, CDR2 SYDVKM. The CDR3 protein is CASSVITEAFF. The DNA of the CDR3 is TGTGCCAGCAGTGTCATAACTGAAGCTTTCTTT.

CDR3 sequence: CASGLVRTGARVIGEAFF. CDR3 bases: TGTGCTAGTGGTTTGGTTCGGACAGGGGCTAGGGTGATTGGTGAAGCTTTCTTT. The chain combines TRBV12-5 with TRBJ1-1, with 9 positions matching TRBD1. This CDR3 has 18 amino acids. V gave up 0 bases and J gave up 7 bases; unmatched junction bases: 15. Germline loops: CDR1 LGHNT, CDR2 FRNRAP. The entire variable domain, with the rest obtained from reference TRBV12-5 and TRBJ1-1, is as follows: DARVTQTPRHKVTEMGQEVTMRCQPILGHNTVFWYRQTMMQGLELLAYFRNRAPLDDSGMPKDRFSAEMPDATLATLKIQPSEPRDSAVYFCASGLVRTGARVIGEAFFGQGTRLTVV.